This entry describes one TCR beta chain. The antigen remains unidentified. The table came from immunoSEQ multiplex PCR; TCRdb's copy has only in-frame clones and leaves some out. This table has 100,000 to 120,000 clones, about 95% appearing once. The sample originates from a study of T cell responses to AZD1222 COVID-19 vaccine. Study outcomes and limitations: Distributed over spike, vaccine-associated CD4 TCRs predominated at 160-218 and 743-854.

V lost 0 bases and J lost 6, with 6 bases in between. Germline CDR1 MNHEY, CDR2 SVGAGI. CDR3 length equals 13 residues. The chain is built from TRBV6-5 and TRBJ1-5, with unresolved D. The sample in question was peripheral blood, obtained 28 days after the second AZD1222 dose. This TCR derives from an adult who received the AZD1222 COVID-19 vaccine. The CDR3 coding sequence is TGTGCCAGCAGTTACTCATGGGTTCAGCCCCAGCATTTT. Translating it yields CASSYSWVQPQHF.